This T cell receptor (beta chain) derives from a study of T cells after yellow fever vaccination. Study-wide context: Preparation of fractions with low cell numbers was performed using SMART-Seq v4 Ultra Low Input. General study results and limits: Weaker overall, the secondary response nonetheless peaked faster (day 5 versus 15). Abundant contaminating clonotypes from the bulk population could appear in FACS-sorted repertoires. Booster samples showed a return of most primary-vaccination clones (about 97% CD4, approximately 90% CD8).

TCRdb re-derived calls from the 5' RACE reads in MiXCR, one entry per CDR3 protein. The sample records under 150,000 distinct CDR3 sequences, 15% being singletons. The germline V and J ends were trimmed by 7 bases and 4 bases, with 7 bases remaining between them. The CDR3 contains 11 residues. Germline V gene lookup returns CDR1 MDHEN and CDR2 SYDVKM. This clonotype was seen more than once but under ten times. Its antigen remains unidentified. This clonotype was sampled from a man between 18 and 35 years old who received the YFV17D yellow fever vaccine. The chain couples TRBV28 to TRBJ2-5, with TRBD2 as a possible D gene (5 bases). The sequencing used CD8+ T cells sorted from PBMCs, collected 5 days after the yellow fever booster vaccination. As DNA, the CDR3 is TGTGCCAGCACGGGGAGAGAGACCCAGTACTTC. Amino acids: CASTGRETQYF.